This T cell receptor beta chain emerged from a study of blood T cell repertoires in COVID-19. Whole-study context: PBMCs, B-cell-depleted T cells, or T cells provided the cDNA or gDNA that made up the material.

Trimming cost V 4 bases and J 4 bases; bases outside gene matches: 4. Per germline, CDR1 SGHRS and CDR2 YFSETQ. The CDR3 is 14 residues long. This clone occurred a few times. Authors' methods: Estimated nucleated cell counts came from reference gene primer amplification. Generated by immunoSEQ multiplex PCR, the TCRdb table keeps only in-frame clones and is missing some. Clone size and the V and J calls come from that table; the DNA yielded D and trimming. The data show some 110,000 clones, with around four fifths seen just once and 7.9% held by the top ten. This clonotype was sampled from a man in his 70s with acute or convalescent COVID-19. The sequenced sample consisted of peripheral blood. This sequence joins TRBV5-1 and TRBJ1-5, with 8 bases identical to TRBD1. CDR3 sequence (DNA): TGCGCCAGCAGCCCGGGACAGGATAATCAGCCCCAGCATTTT. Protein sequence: CASSPGQDNQPQHF.